This T cell receptor beta chain was recovered during a study of cytomegalovirus exposure and HLA in healthy donors. This clone was counted between two and nine times. The antigen remains unidentified. Primers included in the PCR were 60 Vbeta and 13 Jbeta primers. Data came from immunoSEQ multiplex PCR; TCRdb stores just in-frame clones and leaves some out. Of 150,000 to 180,000 clones in the sample, roughly 74% were seen once. The CDR3 contains 16 residues. The germline V gene has CDR1 LNHNV and CDR2 YYDKDF (reference sequence). The ends were cut back, 0 bases at V and 7 bases at J, with 18 bases in the middle. General study findings and limits: Within the data, a cluster of highly shared sequence variants was likely a sequencing artifact. More clonal expansion characterized HLA-associated TCR beta chains than equally common others in a later analysis.

This clonotype was sampled from a man in his late teens or twenties in good health and CMV-seronegative. The rearrangement joins TRBV15 to TRBJ1-2; no definite D call. Material: PBMCs. The CDR3 region has the DNA TGTGCCACCAGCAGAGATATAGGAGTTTCCGACGCTGGCTACACCTTC. This gives the protein CATSRDIGVSDAGYTF.